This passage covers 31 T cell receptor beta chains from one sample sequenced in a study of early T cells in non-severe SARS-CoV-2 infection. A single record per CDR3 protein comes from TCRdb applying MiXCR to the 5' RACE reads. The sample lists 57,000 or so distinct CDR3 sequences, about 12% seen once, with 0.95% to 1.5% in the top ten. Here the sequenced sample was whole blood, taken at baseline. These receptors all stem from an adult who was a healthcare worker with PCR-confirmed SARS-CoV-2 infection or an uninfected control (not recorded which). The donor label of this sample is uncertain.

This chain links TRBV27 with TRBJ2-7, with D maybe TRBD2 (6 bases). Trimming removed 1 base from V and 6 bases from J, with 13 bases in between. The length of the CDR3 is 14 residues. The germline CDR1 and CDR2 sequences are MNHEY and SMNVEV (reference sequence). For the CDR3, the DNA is TGTGCCAGCAGTTTATACCGGGACTGGGGCGAGCAGTACGTC. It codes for CASSLYRDWGEQYV.

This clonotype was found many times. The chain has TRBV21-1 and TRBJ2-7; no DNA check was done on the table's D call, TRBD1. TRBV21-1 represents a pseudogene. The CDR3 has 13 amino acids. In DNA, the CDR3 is TGTGCCAGCAGCAAAGACCGGGGAGACGAGCAGTACGTC. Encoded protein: CASSKDRGDEQYV.

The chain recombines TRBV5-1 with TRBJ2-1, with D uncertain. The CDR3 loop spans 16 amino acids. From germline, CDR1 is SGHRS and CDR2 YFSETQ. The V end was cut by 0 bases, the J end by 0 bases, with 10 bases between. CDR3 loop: CASSLGYTSSYNEQFF. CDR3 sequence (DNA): TGCGCCAGCAGCTTGGGGTACACGAGCTCCTACAATGAGCAGTTCTTC.

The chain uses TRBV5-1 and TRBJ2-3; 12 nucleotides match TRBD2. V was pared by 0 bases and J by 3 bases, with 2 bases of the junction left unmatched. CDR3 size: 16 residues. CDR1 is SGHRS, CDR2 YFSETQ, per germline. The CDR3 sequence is CASSLGLAGATDTQYF. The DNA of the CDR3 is TGCGCCAGCAGCTTGGGACTAGCGGGGGCAACAGATACGCAGTATTTT.

CDR3 DNA sequence: TGCAGTGCCCCGAAGGGAAACACCATATATTTT. Its translation is CSAPKGNTIYF. V gene TRBV20-1 combines with J gene TRBJ1-3, with D hard to call. CDR3 length equals 11 residues. Germline CDR1 and CDR2: DFQATT and SNEGSKA (reference sequence). The ends were cut back, 6 bases at V and 4 bases at J, with 7 bases in the middle.

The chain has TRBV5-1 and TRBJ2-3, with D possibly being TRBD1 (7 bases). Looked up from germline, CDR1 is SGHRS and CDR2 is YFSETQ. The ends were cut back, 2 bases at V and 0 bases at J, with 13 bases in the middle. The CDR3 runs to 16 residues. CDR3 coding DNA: TGCGCCAGCAGCTTAAAGACAGGGACTAGCACAGATACGCAGTATTTT. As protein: CASSLKTGTSTDTQYF.

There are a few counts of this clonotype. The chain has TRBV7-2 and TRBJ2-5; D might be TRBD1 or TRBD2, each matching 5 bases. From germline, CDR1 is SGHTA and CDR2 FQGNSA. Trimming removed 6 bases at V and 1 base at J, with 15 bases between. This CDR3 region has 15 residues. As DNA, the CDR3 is TGTGCCAGCAGATACGGGACCCACCCCCAAGAGACCCAGTACTTC. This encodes CASRYGTHPQETQYF.

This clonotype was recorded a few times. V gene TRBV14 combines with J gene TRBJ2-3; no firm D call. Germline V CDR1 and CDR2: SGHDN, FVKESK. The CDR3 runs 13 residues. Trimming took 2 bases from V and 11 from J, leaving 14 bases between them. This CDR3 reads CASSQTVNWRQYF. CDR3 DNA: TGTGCCAGCAGCCAAACCGTTAACTGGAGGCAGTATTTT.

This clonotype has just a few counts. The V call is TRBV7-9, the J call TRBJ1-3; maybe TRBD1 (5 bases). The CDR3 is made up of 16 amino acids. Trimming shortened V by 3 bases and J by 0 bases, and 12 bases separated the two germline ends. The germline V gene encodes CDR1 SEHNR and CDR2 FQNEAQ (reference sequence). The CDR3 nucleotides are TGTGCCAGCAGCTTCCGACAGTTATTCTCTGGAAACACCATATATTTT. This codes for CASSFRQLFSGNTIYF.

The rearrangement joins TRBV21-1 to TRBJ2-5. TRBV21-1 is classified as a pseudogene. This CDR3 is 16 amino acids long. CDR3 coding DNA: TGTGCCAGCAGCAAAGCAGAGCTCGAGGCGGAAGAGACCCAGTACTTC. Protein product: CASSKAELEAEETQYF.

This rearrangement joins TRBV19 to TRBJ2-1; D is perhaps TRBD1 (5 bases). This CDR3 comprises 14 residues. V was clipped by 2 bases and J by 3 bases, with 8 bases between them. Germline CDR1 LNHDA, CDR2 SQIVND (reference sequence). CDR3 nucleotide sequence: TGTGCCAGTAGTATAAGGGGCCTCTACAATGAGCAGTTCTTC. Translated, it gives CASSIRGLYNEQFF.

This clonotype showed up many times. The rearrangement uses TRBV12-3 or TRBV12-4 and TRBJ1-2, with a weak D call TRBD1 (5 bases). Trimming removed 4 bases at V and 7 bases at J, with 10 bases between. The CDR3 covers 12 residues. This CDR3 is CASSSGALGYTF. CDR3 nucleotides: TGTGCCAGCAGTTCCGGGGCCCTTGGCTACACCTTC.

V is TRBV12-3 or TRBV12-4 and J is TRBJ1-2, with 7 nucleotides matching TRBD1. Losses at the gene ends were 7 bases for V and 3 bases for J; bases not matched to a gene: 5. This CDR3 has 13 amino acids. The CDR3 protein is CASTDREDYGYTF. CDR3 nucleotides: TGTGCCAGCACCGACAGGGAAGACTATGGCTACACCTTC.

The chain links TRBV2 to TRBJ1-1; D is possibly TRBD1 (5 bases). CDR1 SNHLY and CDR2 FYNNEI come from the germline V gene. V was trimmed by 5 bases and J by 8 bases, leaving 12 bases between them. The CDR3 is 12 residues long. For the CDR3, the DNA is TGTGCCAGCAGTAGGGACGGCACGGAAGCTTTCTTT. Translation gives CASSRDGTEAFF. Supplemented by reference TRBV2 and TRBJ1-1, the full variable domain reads EPEVTQTPSHQVTQMGQEVILRCVPISNHLYFYWYRQILGQKVEFLVSFYNNEISEKSEIFDDQFSVERPDGSNFTLKIRSTKLEDSAMYFCASSRDGTEAFFGQGTRLTVV.

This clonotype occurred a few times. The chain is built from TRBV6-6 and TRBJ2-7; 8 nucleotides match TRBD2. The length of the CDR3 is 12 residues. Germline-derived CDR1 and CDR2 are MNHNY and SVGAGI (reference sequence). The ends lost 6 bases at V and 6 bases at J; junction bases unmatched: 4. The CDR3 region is CASSFSGGEQYV. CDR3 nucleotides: TGTGCCAGCAGCTTCAGCGGGGGCGAGCAGTACGTC.

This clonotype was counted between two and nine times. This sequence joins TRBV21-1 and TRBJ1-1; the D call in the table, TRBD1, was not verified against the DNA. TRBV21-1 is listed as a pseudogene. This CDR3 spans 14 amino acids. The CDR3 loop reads CASSKAQAPEEAFF. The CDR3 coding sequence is TGTGCCAGCAGCAAAGCGCAGGCGCCGGAGGAAGCTTTCTTT.

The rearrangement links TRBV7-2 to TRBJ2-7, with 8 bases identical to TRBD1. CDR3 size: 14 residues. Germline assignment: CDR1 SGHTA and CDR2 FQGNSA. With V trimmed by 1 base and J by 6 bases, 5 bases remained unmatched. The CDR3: CASSLVPGGAEQYV. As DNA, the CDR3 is TGTGCCAGCAGCTTAGTTCCAGGGGGCGCCGAGCAGTACGTC.

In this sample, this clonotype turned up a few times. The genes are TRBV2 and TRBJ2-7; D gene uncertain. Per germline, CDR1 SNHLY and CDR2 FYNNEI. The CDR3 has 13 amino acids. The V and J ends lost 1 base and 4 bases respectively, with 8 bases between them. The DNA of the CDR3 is TGTGCCAGCAGTGAAGAGAGGAAATACGAGCAGTACGTC. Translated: CASSEERKYEQYV.

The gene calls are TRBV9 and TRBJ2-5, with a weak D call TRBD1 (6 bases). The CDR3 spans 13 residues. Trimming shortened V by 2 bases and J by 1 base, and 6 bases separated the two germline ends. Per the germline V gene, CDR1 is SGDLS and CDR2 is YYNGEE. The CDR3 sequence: CASSVRGQETQYF. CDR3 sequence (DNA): TGTGCCAGCAGCGTCAGGGGCCAAGAGACCCAGTACTTC.

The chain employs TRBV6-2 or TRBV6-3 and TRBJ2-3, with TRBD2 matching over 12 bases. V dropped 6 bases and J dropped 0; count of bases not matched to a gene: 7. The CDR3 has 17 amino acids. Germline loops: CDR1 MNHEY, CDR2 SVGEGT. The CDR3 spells CASSHTSGGTSTDTQYF. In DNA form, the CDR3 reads TGTGCCAGCAGCCATACTAGCGGGGGGACCAGCACAGATACGCAGTATTTT.

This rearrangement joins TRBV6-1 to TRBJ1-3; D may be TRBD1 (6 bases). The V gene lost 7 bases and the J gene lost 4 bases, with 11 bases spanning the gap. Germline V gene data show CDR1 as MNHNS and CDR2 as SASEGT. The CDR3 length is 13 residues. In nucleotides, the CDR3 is TGTGCCAGCACACCAGGGGTCGGAAACACCATATATTTT. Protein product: CASTPGVGNTIYF.

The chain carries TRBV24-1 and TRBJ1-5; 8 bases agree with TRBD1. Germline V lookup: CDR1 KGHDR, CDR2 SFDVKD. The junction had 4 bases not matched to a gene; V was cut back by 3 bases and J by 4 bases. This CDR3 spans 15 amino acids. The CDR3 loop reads CATSDPGGKNQPQHF. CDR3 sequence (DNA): TGTGCCACCAGTGATCCAGGGGGCAAAAATCAGCCCCAGCATTTT.

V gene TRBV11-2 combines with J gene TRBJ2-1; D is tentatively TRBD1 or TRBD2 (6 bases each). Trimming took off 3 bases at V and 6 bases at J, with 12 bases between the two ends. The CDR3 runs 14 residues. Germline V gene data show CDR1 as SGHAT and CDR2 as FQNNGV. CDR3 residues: CASSLSGALNEQFF. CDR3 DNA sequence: TGTGCCAGCAGCTTGTCGGGGGCCCTCAATGAGCAGTTCTTC. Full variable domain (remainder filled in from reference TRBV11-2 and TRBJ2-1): EAGVAQSPRYKIIEKRQSVAFWCNPISGHATLYWYQQILGQGPKLLIQFQNNGVVDDSQLPKDRFSAERLKGVDSTLKIQPAKLEDSAVYLCASSLSGALNEQFFGPGTRLTVL.

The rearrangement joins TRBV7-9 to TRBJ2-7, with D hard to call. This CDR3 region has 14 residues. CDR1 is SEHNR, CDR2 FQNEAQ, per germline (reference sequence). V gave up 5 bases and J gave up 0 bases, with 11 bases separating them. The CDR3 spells CASSPPQASYEQYV. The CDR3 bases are TGTGCCAGCAGCCCCCCCCAGGCCTCCTACGAGCAGTACGTC.

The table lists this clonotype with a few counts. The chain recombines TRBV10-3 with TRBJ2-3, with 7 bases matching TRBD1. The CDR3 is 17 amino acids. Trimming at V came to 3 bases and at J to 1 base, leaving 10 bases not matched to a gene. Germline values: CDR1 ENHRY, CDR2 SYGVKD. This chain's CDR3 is CAISDLTGQLGTDTQYF. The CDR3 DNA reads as TGTGCCATCAGTGACCTGACGGGACAGCTAGGCACAGATACGCAGTATTTT.

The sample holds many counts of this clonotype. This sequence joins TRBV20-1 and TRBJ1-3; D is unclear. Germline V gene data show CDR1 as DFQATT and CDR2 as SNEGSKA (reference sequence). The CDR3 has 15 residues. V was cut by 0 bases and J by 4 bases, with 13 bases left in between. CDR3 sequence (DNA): TGCAGTGCTAGAGATCTTGGGGTGAACGGAAACACCATATATTTT. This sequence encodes CSARDLGVNGNTIYF.

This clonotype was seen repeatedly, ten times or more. For the CDR3, the DNA is TGTGCCAGTAGTGAGAGTAACACCGGGGAGCTGTTTTTT. This sequence encodes CASSESNTGELFF. This chain links TRBV19 with TRBJ2-2; D is unclear. CDR3 length: 13 amino acids. Germline CDR1 LNHDA, CDR2 SQIVND (reference sequence). Trimming shortened V by 5 bases and J by 2 bases, and 6 bases separated the two germline ends.

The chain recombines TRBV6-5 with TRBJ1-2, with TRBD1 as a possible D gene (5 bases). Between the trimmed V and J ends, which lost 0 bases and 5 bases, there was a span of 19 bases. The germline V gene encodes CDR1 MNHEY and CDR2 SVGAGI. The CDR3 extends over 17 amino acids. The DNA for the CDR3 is TGTGCCAGCAGTTACTCAGACAGTGACCAGATATATTATGGCTACACCTTC. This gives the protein CASSYSDSDQIYYGYTF.

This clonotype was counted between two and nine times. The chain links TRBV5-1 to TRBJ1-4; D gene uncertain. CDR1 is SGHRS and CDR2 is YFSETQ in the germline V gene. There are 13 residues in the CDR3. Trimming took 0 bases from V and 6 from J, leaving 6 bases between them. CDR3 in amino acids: CASSLGVHEKLFF. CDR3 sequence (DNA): TGCGCCAGCAGCTTGGGGGTCCATGAAAAACTGTTTTTT.

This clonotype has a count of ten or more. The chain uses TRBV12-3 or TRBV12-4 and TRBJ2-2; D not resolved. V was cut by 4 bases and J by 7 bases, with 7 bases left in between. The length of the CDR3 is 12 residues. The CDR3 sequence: CASSSEIGELFF. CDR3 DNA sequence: TGTGCCAGCAGTTCCGAGATCGGGGAGCTGTTTTTT.

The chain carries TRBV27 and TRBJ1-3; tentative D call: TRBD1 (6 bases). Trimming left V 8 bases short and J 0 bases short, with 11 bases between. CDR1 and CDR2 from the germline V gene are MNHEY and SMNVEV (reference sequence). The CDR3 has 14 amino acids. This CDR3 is CASRSGASGNTIYF. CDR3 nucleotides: TGTGCCAGCCGGTCGGGGGCCTCTGGAAACACCATATATTTT.